This T cell receptor (beta chain) was sequenced for a study of T cell clones after liver transplantation. On the study more broadly: TCRbeta sequencing after a pre-transplant mixed lymphocyte reaction identified graft-donor-reactive clones, later tracked in post-transplant blood. Patients counted as tolerant after at least one year off all immunosuppression, enzymes not exceeding twice normal. Study-wide results and limits: Post-transplant time points were not standardized, so conclusions are preliminary. Low donor cell numbers restricted donor-reactive repertoire measurement in a couple of subjects.

This clone came up once. Its antigen is currently unknown. Profiling relied on immunoSEQ multiplex PCR, and the TCRdb table lists in-frame clones only, not all of them. The sample yields more than 95,000 clones, roughly four fifths seen once. Germline assignment: CDR1 MDHEN and CDR2 SYDVKM. The CDR3 sequence is 13 residues long. V lost 5 bases to trimming and J lost 5 bases, with 12 bases between them. This TCR derives from a human donor who received a liver transplant. The material was CD4+ T cells from blood, obtained before liver transplant. The rearrangement joins TRBV28 to TRBJ2-5; no firm D call. The chain's CDR3 is CASSPPAVETQYF. The CDR3 region has the DNA TGTGCCAGCAGTCCCCCCGCTGTTGAGACCCAGTACTTC. Filled out from reference TRBV28 and TRBJ2-5, the complete variable domain reads DVKVTQSSRYLVKRTGEKVFLECVQDMDHENMFWYRQDPGLGLRLIYFSYDVKMKEKGDIPEGYSVSREKKERFSLILESASTNQTSMYLCASSPPAVETQYFGPGTRLLVL.